Below, 9 T cell receptor beta chains from the same sample are listed, as sequenced in a study of shared clonotypes between healthy human individuals. The naive CD8 fraction comprised CD45RO-negative cells positively selected for CCR7 and excluded terminally differentiated effector memory CD45RA+ cells. Repertoires were generated with immunoSEQ multiplex PCR, while TCRdb's copy carries only in-frame clones and drops some. The table shows hundreds of thousands of clones, with 95% to 97% occurring only once. Sequenced: naive CD8+ T cells sorted from blood. Every receptor here comes from a woman younger than 45 in good health.

The chain is built from TRBV14 and TRBJ2-2; D is ambiguous. Trimming left V 6 bases short and J 2 bases short, with 7 bases between. This CDR3 has 13 amino acids. Germline CDR1 reads SGHDN; CDR2 reads FVKESK. The CDR3 reads CASRGLNTGELFF. The CDR3 coding sequence is TGTGCCAGCAGAGGTCTAAACACCGGGGAGCTGTTTTTT.

V is TRBV28 and J is TRBJ2-7; TRBD1 matches 9 bases. V dropped 3 bases and J dropped 3; count of bases not matched to a gene: 6. The CDR3 spans 15 residues. Per germline, CDR1 MDHEN and CDR2 SYDVKM. This chain's CDR3 is CASSFIGTGFYEQYF. CDR3 sequence (DNA): TGTGCCAGCAGTTTTATCGGGACAGGGTTCTACGAGCAGTACTTC.

The chain's CDR3 is CASSAGQGHTEAFF. DNA for the CDR3: TGTGCCAGCAGCGCCGGACAGGGTCACACTGAAGCTTTCTTT. The chain uses TRBV9 and TRBJ1-1; TRBD1 matches at 8 bases. The CDR3 is 14 amino acids. The germline V gene encodes CDR1 SGDLS and CDR2 YYNGEE. With V trimmed by 3 bases and J by 3 bases, 4 bases remained unmatched. The entire variable domain, with the rest obtained from reference TRBV9 and TRBJ1-1, is as follows: DSGVTQTPKHLITATGQRVTLRCSPRSGDLSVYWYQQSLDQGLQFLIQYYNGEERAKGNILERFSAQQFPDLHSELNLSSLELGDSALYFCASSAGQGHTEAFFGQGTRLTVV.

The rearrangement uses TRBV19 and TRBJ2-1; TRBD2 might be the D (6 bases). V lost 11 bases, J lost 4 bases, and 9 bases lay in between. From germline, CDR1 is LNHDA and CDR2 SQIVND (reference sequence). The CDR3 contains 11 residues. Here the CDR3 reads CASGTYNEQFF. The CDR3, as DNA: TGTGCCTCGGGGACTTACAATGAGCAGTTCTTC.

The sample holds one count of this clone. The rearrangement links TRBV29-1 to TRBJ2-2; 8 nucleotides line up with TRBD1. Unmatched junction bases numbered 4, after V lost 7 bases and J lost 0 bases. Germline V gene lookup returns CDR1 SQVTM and CDR2 ANQGSEA. The CDR3 sequence is 14 residues long. The chain's CDR3 is CSAEQGANTGELFF. In DNA form, the CDR3 reads TGCAGCGCCGAACAGGGGGCGAACACCGGGGAGCTGTTTTTT.

The rearrangement joins TRBV9 to TRBJ2-6, with D hard to call. Germline V gene data show CDR1 as SGDLS and CDR2 as YYNGEE. The CDR3 totals 17 residues. V lost 0 bases to trimming and J lost 2 bases, with 12 bases between them. The CDR3 sequence: CASSVEVAGPGANVLTF. In DNA, the CDR3 is TGTGCCAGCAGCGTAGAAGTGGCAGGTCCTGGGGCCAACGTCCTGACTTTC.

The chain carries TRBV25-1 and TRBJ2-1, with 13 bases lining up with TRBD2. The CDR3 has 16 residues. CDR1 is MGHDK and CDR2 is SYGVNS in the germline V gene. V was pared by 6 bases and J by 5 bases, with 7 bases of the junction left unmatched. The CDR3 sequence: CASSLVGLAGDNEQFF. The DNA of the CDR3 is TGTGCCAGCAGCCTAGTAGGACTAGCGGGGGACAATGAGCAGTTCTTC.

This sequence joins TRBV7-9 and TRBJ2-7; 8 positions agree with TRBD1. The ends lost 5 bases at V and 2 bases at J; junction bases unmatched: 8. The CDR3 loop spans 15 amino acids. Germline CDR1 and CDR2: SEHNR and FQNEAQ (reference sequence). Here the CDR3 reads CASSTTGTGPYEQYF. The CDR3 DNA sequence: TGTGCCAGCAGCACCACCGGGACAGGCCCCTACGAGCAGTACTTC. Full variable domain (remainder filled in from reference TRBV7-9 and TRBJ2-7): DTGVSQNPRHKITKRGQNVTFRCDPISEHNRLYWYRQTLGQGPEFLTYFQNEAQLEKSRLLSDRFSAERPKGSFSTLEIQRTEQGDSAMYLCASSTTGTGPYEQYFGPGTRLTVT.

The rearrangement joins TRBV6-6 to TRBJ1-4; possible D gene TRBD1, 6 bases. V lost 5 bases and J lost 7, with 17 bases in between. In germline, CDR1 is MNHNY, CDR2 SVGAGI (reference sequence). This CDR3 region has 15 residues. The CDR3 is CASSSRGSLIEKLFF. The CDR3 nucleotides read TGTGCCAGCAGTAGCAGGGGATCACTAATTGAAAAACTGTTTTTT.